These 18 T cell receptor beta chains were sequenced from one sample in a study of beta chain features in type 1 diabetes. General observations from the study: Type 1 diabetes patients had TCRB CDR3s that were shorter (moderately but significantly so) in all four CD4+ subsets.

The whole isolated RNA underwent reverse transcription, so sequencing captured expressed TCRB transcripts. Only in-frame clones appear in the TCRdb table, and some are missing; sequencing was by immunoSEQ multiplex PCR. The sample holds about 120,000 clones, around 15% seen once. These TCRs' antigens remain unknown. Material for sequencing was central memory CD4+ T cells from blood. These receptors originate from a man aged 25 to 40 with type 1 diabetes.

This clone appeared a few times. This chain joins TRBV30 and TRBJ1-5, with a possible D match to TRBD1 (5 bases). V gave up 2 bases and J gave up 5 bases, with 10 bases separating them. CDR3 size: 13 residues. Per the germline V gene, CDR1 is GTSNPN and CDR2 is SVGIG (reference sequence). The CDR3 coding sequence is TGTGCCTGGAGTAGACAGTCCGATCAGCCCCAGCATTTT. It is translated as CAWSRQSDQPQHF. Using reference TRBV30 and TRBJ1-5 for the parts outside the CDR3, the full variable domain is SQTIHQWPATLVQPVGSPLSLECTVEGTSNPNLYWYRQAAGRGLQLLFYSVGIGQISSEVPQNLSASRPQDRQFILSSKKLLLSDSGFYLCAWSRQSDQPQHFGDGTRLSIL.

This clone was counted only a few times. The rearrangement uses TRBV18 and TRBJ2-3, with 7 bases lining up with TRBD1. Germline V gene sequence: CDR1 KGHSH, CDR2 LQKENI. CDR3 length: 16 amino acids. The V and J ends lost 5 bases and 0 bases, in that order; junction bases with no gene match: 8. CDR3 bases: TGTGCCAGCTCATTCTCCGGGACAGTGAGCACAGATACGCAGTATTTT. Amino acids: CASSFSGTVSTDTQYF.

This clone came up a few times. The chain carries TRBV13 and TRBJ2-5; D is perhaps TRBD2 (5 bases). The CDR3 consists of 14 residues. Deletions cut 4 bases from V and 3 bases from J, with 12 bases between. Per germline, CDR1 PRHDT and CDR2 FYEKMQ (reference sequence). CDR3 DNA sequence: TGTGCCAGCAGCTCCCCCGGGAACAAAGAGACCCAGTACTTC. Protein sequence: CASSSPGNKETQYF. The full variable domain, completed using reference TRBV13 and TRBJ2-5, is AAGVIQSPRHLIKEKRETATLKCYPIPRHDTVYWYQQGPGQDPQFLISFYEKMQSDKGSIPDRFSAQQFSDYHSELNMSSLELGDSALYFCASSSPGNKETQYFGPGTRLLVL.

In its sample, this clone was seen a few times. CDR3 sequence reads: CASSQVRGIPYNEQFF. Written as DNA, the CDR3 is TGCGCCAGCAGCCAAGTAAGGGGAATTCCCTACAATGAGCAGTTCTTC. V and J are TRBV4-3 and TRBJ2-1; TRBD1 is a possible D gene (5 bases). The CDR3 runs to 16 residues. Looked up from germline, CDR1 is LGHNA and CDR2 is YSLEER. Trimming cost V 1 base and J 2 bases, with 12 bases left between them.

The sample holds a few counts of this clone. CDR3 DNA: TGCGCCAGCAGCTTGGACACCTATAATTCACCCCTCCACTTT. Translated, it gives CASSLDTYNSPLHF. This chain links TRBV5-1 with TRBJ1-6; D call uncertain. The germline V gene has CDR1 SGHRS and CDR2 YFSETQ. CDR3 length equals 14 residues. With 0 bases removed from V and 2 bases from J, the gap between germline ends came to 3 bases. The full variable domain, rest sourced from reference TRBV5-1 and TRBJ1-6, is KAGVTQTPRYLIKTRGQQVTLSCSPISGHRSVSWYQQTPGQGLQFLFEYFSETQRNKGNFPGRFSGRQFSNSRSEMNVSTLELGDSALYLCASSLDTYNSPLHFGNGTRLTVT.

The CDR3 loop is CASSFGRRSGGETQYF. The CDR3 DNA follows: TGCGCCAGCAGCTTCGGACGCCGATCAGGGGGAGAGACCCAGTACTTC. V and J are TRBV5-1 and TRBJ2-5; TRBD1 matches at 7 bases. The CDR3 has 16 amino acids. CDR1 and CDR2 from the germline V gene are SGHRS and YFSETQ. V shed 2 bases and J 4 bases; nucleotides not matched to a gene: 11.

This clone has just a few counts. This CDR3 is CASRETGEGSPLHF. Written as DNA, the CDR3 is TGCGCCAGCAGGGAGACAGGGGAGGGTTCACCCCTCCACTTT. The chain uses TRBV5-1 and TRBJ1-6, with 8 bases matching TRBD1. This CDR3 is built from 14 residues. V lost 5 bases to trimming and J lost 9 bases; unmatched junction nucleotides: 7. CDR1 is SGHRS and CDR2 is YFSETQ in the germline V gene.

This clone has a handful of counts. The CDR3 DNA reads as TGTGCCAACGGAGGACGGAAAGAGACCCAGTACTTC. The encoded protein is CANGGRKETQYF. V is TRBV21-1 and J is TRBJ2-5; the tabulated D call, TRBD2, remains unverified against the DNA. TRBV21-1 is a pseudogene segment. The CDR3 covers 12 residues.

The table lists this clone with a few counts. The chain recombines TRBV6-5 with TRBJ2-1; D is perhaps TRBD2 (5 bases). Germline V lookup: CDR1 MNHEY, CDR2 SVGAGI. This CDR3 contains 12 residues. Trimming took off 6 bases at V and 9 bases at J, with 12 bases between the two ends. The CDR3 is CASRLGGREQFF. CDR3 nucleotides: TGTGCCAGCAGACTAGGCGGGCGTGAGCAGTTCTTC.

There are a few counts of this clone. For the CDR3, the DNA is TGTGCCAGCAGCTTAGAGTATGCGGGGGGCCGGGAGACCCAGTACTTC. As protein: CASSLEYAGGRETQYF. The chain uses TRBV7-2 and TRBJ2-5, with 8 positions matching TRBD2. The CDR3 extends over 16 amino acids. Germline CDR1 SGHTA, CDR2 FQGNSA. V was pared by 1 base and J by 5 bases, with 9 bases of the junction left unmatched.

This clone has more than one count but fewer than ten. The genes are TRBV7-2 and TRBJ2-4, with TRBD1 matching over 9 bases. Germline CDR1 and CDR2: SGHTA and FQGNSA. This CDR3 spans 16 amino acids. Trimming removed 4 bases from V and 7 bases from J; junction bases left unmatched: 11. The chain's CDR3 is CASSSNPTGGRNIQYF. The CDR3 region has the DNA TGTGCCAGCAGCTCGAACCCGACAGGGGGTCGGAACATTCAGTACTTC.

This clone was picked up a small number of times. Here the CDR3 DNA reads TGTGCCAGCAGCGTGAGGTCCCAAGAGACCCAGTACTTC. Translation gives CASSVRSQETQYF. The V call is TRBV7-2, the J call TRBJ2-5; the D is unclear. Trimming took 5 bases from V and 1 from J, leaving 8 bases between them. This CDR3 has 13 residues. Germline loops: CDR1 SGHTA, CDR2 FQGNSA. The variable domain in full, with the rest retrieved from reference TRBV7-2 and TRBJ2-5, is GAGVSQSPSNKVTEKGKDVELRCDPISGHTALYWYRQSLGQGLEFLIYFQGNSAPDKSGLPSDRFSAERTGGSVSTLTIQRTQQEDSAVYLCASSVRSQETQYFGPGTRLLVL.

The chain combines TRBV6-6 with TRBJ2-7; D is unresolved. This CDR3 comprises 14 residues. Trimming shortened V by 2 bases and J by 0 bases, and 8 bases separated the two germline ends. Germline CDR1 and CDR2: MNHNY and SVGAGI (reference sequence). Here the CDR3 reads CASSYAWDSYEQYF. CDR3 sequence (DNA): TGTGCCAGCAGTTACGCTTGGGACTCCTACGAGCAGTACTTC.

This clone was counted only a few times. This chain connects TRBV2 to TRBJ1-4; D is possibly TRBD1 (5 bases). This CDR3 has 14 amino acids. Germline V gene sequence: CDR1 SNHLY, CDR2 FYNNEI. V was clipped by 1 base and J by 8 bases, with 11 bases between them. DNA for the CDR3: TGTGCCAGCAGTGAAGGCAGGTCAGGGGAAAAACTGTTTTTT. This codes for CASSEGRSGEKLFF.

This clone was counted between two and nine times. Possible read error: a much larger clone is one base away. The chain links TRBV6-1 to TRBJ2-5, with D tentatively TRBD1 (6 bases). With 6 bases removed from V and 4 bases from J, the gap between germline ends came to 18 bases. This CDR3 has 15 residues. CDR1 and CDR2 (germline): MNHNS, SASEGT. The CDR3 DNA follows: TGTGCCAGCAGCATAGTGGGGGCAAGCGGAGAGACCCAGTACTTC. Protein sequence: CASSIVGASGETQYF.

The genes are TRBV5-1 and TRBJ2-5, with 8 bases fitting TRBD1. The CDR3 length is 14 residues. The germline gives CDR1 SGHRS, CDR2 YFSETQ. V lost 4 bases and J lost 7; bases outside the gene matches: 9. The DNA of the CDR3 is TGCGCCAGCAGCCCGACAGGGGTTACAGGGACCCAGTACTTC. It translates to CASSPTGVTGTQYF.

The chain carries TRBV6-4 and TRBJ2-3, with D tentatively TRBD1 or TRBD2 (6 bases each). The CDR3 covers 14 residues. Trimming took off 2 bases at V and 3 bases at J, with 9 bases between the two ends. Germline V CDR1 and CDR2: MRHNA, SNTAGT. In DNA, the CDR3 is TGTGCCAGCAGTGACGGGGGGCCGACAGATACGCAGTATTTT. The encoded protein is CASSDGGPTDTQYF.

This clone was counted between two and nine times. The chain recombines TRBV5-6 with TRBJ2-1, with D possibly matching TRBD2 (5 bases). The germline gives CDR1 SGHDT, CDR2 YYEEEE. Trimming took 5 bases from V and 0 from J, leaving 21 bases between them. This CDR3 has 18 residues. The CDR3 reads CASSPLKERLASYNEQFF. CDR3 in DNA: TGTGCCAGCAGTCCCTTGAAGGAGCGGTTGGCCTCCTACAATGAGCAGTTCTTC. Full variable domain (rest looked up from reference TRBV5-6 and TRBJ2-1): DAGVTQSPTHLIKTRGQQVTLRCSPKSGHDTVSWYQQALGQGPQFIFQYYEEEERQRGNFPDRFSGHQFPNYSSELNVNALLLGDSALYLCASSPLKERLASYNEQFFGPGTRLTVL.